This T cell receptor (beta chain) was sequenced in a study of blood T cell repertoires in COVID-19. TCRdb keeps only in-frame clones here, not all; method: immunoSEQ multiplex PCR. The sample holds some 190,000 clones, around 86% seen once. Sample: PBMCs or T cells enriched from blood (not recorded which). This receptor was identified in a woman aged 40 to 50 in a cohort exposed to, infected with or recovered from COVID-19 (not recorded which).

The CDR3 loop is CATSDRTGGYQPQHF. Here the CDR3 DNA reads TGTGCCACCAGTGATCGGACAGGGGGATATCAGCCCCAGCATTTT. The chain employs TRBV24-1 and TRBJ1-5; 10 positions match TRBD1. Trimming removed 3 bases from V and 5 bases from J; junction bases left unmatched: 3. Germline V gene data show CDR1 as KGHDR and CDR2 as SFDVKD. The CDR3 runs 15 residues.